Following are 21 T cell receptor beta chains from one sample sequenced in a study of cytomegalovirus exposure and HLA in healthy donors. Use of 60 Vbeta and 13 Jbeta primers characterized the PCR. The table came from immunoSEQ multiplex PCR; TCRdb's copy has only in-frame clones and leaves some out. The data show roughly 100,000 clones, about three fifths seen once. The sequencing sample was made of PBMCs. The receptors derive from a human donor in good health.

The chain carries TRBV7-9 and TRBJ2-2; maybe TRBD2 (6 bases). The germline gives CDR1 SEHNR, CDR2 FQNEAQ (reference sequence). V dropped 1 base and J dropped 5 bases, with 11 bases sitting between them. The CDR3 sequence is 15 residues long. The CDR3 coding sequence is TGTGCCAGCAGCTTAGTAGGAGGGGCAACCGGGGAGCTGTTTTTT. It yields the protein CASSLVGGATGELFF.

The chain employs TRBV4-2 and TRBJ2-2; 8 bases match TRBD2. Germline V lookup: CDR1 LGHNA, CDR2 YNFKEQ. The CDR3 is 17 amino acids. The V gene end was trimmed by 2 bases and the J gene end by 4 bases; junction bases not matched to a gene: 9. The CDR3 region is CASSQFRGGISTGELFF. The DNA of the CDR3 is TGTGCCAGCAGCCAATTTCGGGGGGGTATTTCCACCGGGGAGCTGTTTTTT.

The chain joins TRBV7-2 to TRBJ2-2; 7 positions match TRBD2. V was pared by 2 bases and J by 5 bases, with 14 bases of the junction left unmatched. Germline values: CDR1 SGHTA, CDR2 FQGNSA. The CDR3 loop spans 18 amino acids. The CDR3 region has the DNA TGTGCCAGCAGCTTACTGGCTGGGGGAGCGGGAAGGACCGGGGAGCTGTTTTTT. Translated, it gives CASSLLAGGAGRTGELFF. The full variable domain, with the rest looked up from reference TRBV7-2 and TRBJ2-2, is GAGVSQSPSNKVTEKGKDVELRCDPISGHTALYWYRQSLGQGLEFLIYFQGNSAPDKSGLPSDRFSAERTGGSVSTLTIQRTQQEDSAVYLCASSLLAGGAGRTGELFFGEGSRLTVL.

This chain connects TRBV6-1 to TRBJ2-5; possibly TRBD2 for D (5 bases). The DNA matches TRBJ2-7 better at its end, which makes the J call doubtful. Germline V lookup: CDR1 MNHNS, CDR2 SASEGT. This CDR3 has 15 amino acids. The CDR3 coding sequence is TGTGCCAGCAGCGAGCTACGGACTGAGGGCTACGAGCAGTACTTC. Encoded protein: CASSELRTEGYEQYF.

To note about this clone: One end of the junction is discordant with germline, which a read error may explain. The V call is TRBV28, the J call TRBJ2-7; 7 bases are a match to TRBD1. Germline lookup yields CDR1 MDHEN and CDR2 SYDVKM. CDR3 size: 14 residues. The CDR3 region has the DNA TGTGCCAGCAGTTTTGTTGGACAGGCTTCAGATACTGGCTTC. Amino acid sequence: CASSFVGQASDTGF.

V usage is TRBV10-2 and J usage is TRBJ1-5; 7 bases agree with TRBD1. This CDR3 spans 15 amino acids. CDR1 and CDR2 from the germline V gene are WSHSY and SAAADI. J gave up 7 bases and V 3 bases, and 9 bases lay outside the gene matches. In DNA, the CDR3 is TGCGCCAGCAGTGACCCCGGGACAGAAGGACAGCCCCAGCATTTT. Protein sequence: CASSDPGTEGQPQHF.

This chain links TRBV5-1 with TRBJ2-3; D remains unclear. V dropped 1 base and J dropped 0 bases, with 12 bases sitting between them. This CDR3 spans 16 amino acids. CDR1 and CDR2 from the germline V gene are SGHRS and YFSETQ. CDR3: CASSLMLSTSTDTQYF. In DNA, the CDR3 is TGCGCCAGCAGCTTGATGTTATCGACTAGCACAGATACGCAGTATTTT. The complete variable domain, with remaining parts taken from reference TRBV5-1 and TRBJ2-3, reads KAGVTQTPRYLIKTRGQQVTLSCSPISGHRSVSWYQQTPGQGLQFLFEYFSETQRNKGNFPGRFSGRQFSNSRSEMNVSTLELGDSALYLCASSLMLSTSTDTQYFGPGTRLTVL.

V is TRBV6-5 and J is TRBJ1-2; a weak D match, TRBD1 (6 bases). Between the trimmed V and J ends, which lost 4 bases and 1 base, there was a span of 13 bases. From germline, CDR1 is MNHEY and CDR2 SVGAGI. The CDR3 has 15 amino acids. The CDR3 sequence: CASSLGGGSNYGYTF. In nucleotides, the CDR3 is TGTGCCAGCAGTTTGGGCGGGGGCAGTAACTATGGCTACACCTTC.

The chain employs TRBV7-6 and TRBJ2-3; 10 bases are shared with TRBD2. The CDR3 is 16 residues long. J gave up 8 bases and V 1 base, and 9 bases lay outside the gene matches. Germline V gene lookup returns CDR1 SGHVS and CDR2 FNYEAQ. The CDR3 DNA is TGTGCCAGCAGCTTAGGGACTAGCGGAGGGCGTGGTACGCAGTATTTT. Translation gives CASSLGTSGGRGTQYF.

V is TRBV2 and J is TRBJ2-1; 8 bases match TRBD1. This CDR3 has 13 residues. V lost 7 bases, J lost 6 bases, and 5 bases stayed unmatched. Germline CDR1 and CDR2: SNHLY and FYNNEI. The chain's CDR3 is CASIETGGNEQFF. The CDR3 DNA sequence: TGTGCCAGCATCGAAACAGGGGGCAATGAGCAGTTCTTC.

The genes are TRBV6-1 and TRBJ2-1, with 11 positions matching TRBD2. Germline trimming cut 10 bases from V and 7 bases from J; bases unmatched to any gene: 6. The CDR3 is 13 residues long. Germline CDR1 and CDR2: MNHNS and SASEGT. For the CDR3, the DNA is TGTGCCACACTAGCGGGAGTGAAGAATGAGCAGTTCTTC. Translation: CATLAGVKNEQFF.

The V gene is TRBV6-4, the J gene TRBJ2-3, with D possibly TRBD2 on 6 matching bases. The germline CDR1 and CDR2 sequences are MRHNA and SNTAGT. CDR3 length equals 15 residues. V was cut by 4 bases and J by 2 bases, with 13 bases left in between. The CDR3 sequence is CASSASTRNTDTQYF. The DNA of the CDR3 is TGTGCCAGCAGTGCTTCGACTAGGAACACAGATACGCAGTATTTT.

The chain carries TRBV28 and TRBJ1-1; D gene uncertain. Germline-derived CDR1 and CDR2 are MDHEN and SYDVKM. The CDR3 totals 16 residues. The V end lost 2 bases, the J end lost 2 bases, and 15 bases lay between the germline ends. Here the CDR3 DNA reads TGTGCCAGCAGTTTAGTCCTCTTCGAACATAACACTGAAGCTTTCTTT. Amino acid sequence: CASSLVLFEHNTEAFF.

CDR3 DNA: TGTGCCAGCAGCCCACAAGGGCGGGAGGGCTCAGATACGCAGTATTTT. It yields the protein CASSPQGREGSDTQYF. The rearrangement joins TRBV7-3 to TRBJ2-3; 9 nucleotides line up with TRBD2. The V and J ends lost 5 bases and 4 bases, in that order; junction bases with no gene match: 10. CDR1 and CDR2 from the germline V gene are SGHTA and FQGTGA. CDR3 length: 16 amino acids.

This clone has a handful of counts. V is TRBV18 and J is TRBJ2-2, with D tentatively TRBD1 (6 bases). The length of the CDR3 is 16 residues. CDR1 and CDR2 from the germline V gene are KGHSH and LQKENI. The V end was cut by 2 bases, the J end by 2 bases, with 12 bases between. Written as DNA, the CDR3 is TGTGCCAGCTCACCAGGTTACAGGGCTAACACCGGGGAGCTGTTTTTT. As protein: CASSPGYRANTGELFF.

The rearrangement uses TRBV28 and TRBJ1-1, with 8 positions matching TRBD1. The CDR3 contains 16 residues. Germline lookup yields CDR1 MDHEN and CDR2 SYDVKM. Unmatched junction bases numbered 8, after V lost 4 bases and J lost 1 base. The CDR3 loop reads CASSSYPGQENTEAFF. DNA of the CDR3: TGTGCCAGCAGTTCCTATCCGGGACAGGAGAACACTGAAGCTTTCTTT.

There are a few counts of this clone. The chain couples TRBV10-3 to TRBJ1-3; D is possibly TRBD1 (6 bases). Germline CDR1 reads ENHRY; CDR2 reads SYGVKD. The CDR3 has 17 residues. V was cut by 0 bases and J by 0 bases, with 12 bases left in between. CDR3 DNA sequence: TGTGCCATCAGTGAGTCAGGGGGACAAGGCTCTGGAAACACCATATATTTT. Protein product: CAISESGGQGSGNTIYF.

Only a few counts were recorded for this clone. This chain joins TRBV12-5 and TRBJ2-3; 8 bases align to TRBD1. The CDR3 consists of 14 residues. V shed 5 bases and J 10 bases; nucleotides not matched to a gene: 11. CDR1 is LGHNT, CDR2 FRNRAP, per germline. The CDR3 DNA reads as TGTGCTAGTGGTGCCGGACAGGGAAGGTCTCCGCAGTATTTT. It encodes CASGAGQGRSPQYF.

The chain recombines TRBV28 with TRBJ1-6; tentative D call: TRBD1 (5 bases). V dropped 3 bases and J dropped 6 bases, with 9 bases sitting between them. Germline V gene sequence: CDR1 MDHEN, CDR2 SYDVKM. There are 14 residues in the CDR3. CDR3 amino acids: CASSLSGPNSPLHF. The CDR3 region has the DNA TGTGCCAGCAGTTTGTCAGGGCCTAATTCACCCCTCCACTTT. Looking up the rest from reference TRBV28 and TRBJ1-6 gives the full variable domain: DVKVTQSSRYLVKRTGEKVFLECVQDMDHENMFWYRQDPGLGLRLIYFSYDVKMKEKGDIPEGYSVSREKKERFSLILESASTNQTSMYLCASSLSGPNSPLHFGNGTRLTVT.

A few counts support this clone. The chain employs TRBV4-1 and TRBJ1-4, with 12 bases matching TRBD1. The CDR3 covers 16 residues. Germline lookup yields CDR1 MGHRA and CDR2 YSYEKL. With V trimmed by 6 bases and J by 8 bases, 10 bases remained unmatched. The CDR3 loop is CASRPGTGGGGEKLFF. The CDR3 DNA sequence: TGCGCCAGCAGGCCAGGGACAGGGGGCGGTGGGGAAAAACTGTTTTTT.

CDR3: CASIPGAGQGGYTF. CDR3 DNA sequence: TGTGCCAGCATCCCAGGGGCAGGGCAAGGTGGCTACACCTTC. The V gene is TRBV5-6, the J gene TRBJ1-2, with D tentatively TRBD1 (6 bases). The V gene lost 6 bases and the J gene lost 7 bases, with 19 bases spanning the gap. From germline, CDR1 is SGHDT and CDR2 YYEEEE. This CDR3 comprises 14 residues.